The 17 T cell receptor beta chains given below trace back to one sample, sequenced in a study of blood T cells in healthy people across ages (dated by TCRdb to between 2015 and 2016). The method was 5' RACE. Sequenced on an Illumina HiSeq 2500. A second PCR of about 6 to 11 cycles was performed with a sample-barcoded 5' primer and a J-beta primer mix. The public reads were quality trimmed at Q25 with fastp and then assembled into clones with MiXCR by TCRdb, keeping productive beta chains. Each CDR3 protein appears once, grouped with its most common genes and DNA. Recorded for this sample are 380,000 or so distinct CDR3 sequences; approximately 52% of them occurred a single time. The top ten clones comprise under 65% of the sample. The sequenced sample was blood. The receptors here all came from a man between 60 and 75 years old in good health.

The DNA of the CDR3 is TGTGCCAGCAGCCCACGTCACACAGATACGCAGTATTTT. This sequence encodes CASSPRHTDTQYF. The rearrangement uses TRBV7-8 and TRBJ2-3; D gene ambiguous. CDR1 is SGHVS, CDR2 FQNEAQ, per germline. Trimming shortened V by 5 bases and J by 2 bases, and 8 bases separated the two germline ends. The CDR3 totals 13 residues.

About this clonotype: This could be a read error, since a much larger clone is one nucleotide away. V and J are TRBV20-1 and TRBJ2-4; maybe TRBD1 (6 bases). The germline V gene encodes CDR1 DFQATT and CDR2 SNEGSKA (reference sequence). V was trimmed by 1 base and J by 0 bases, leaving 22 bases between them. There are 19 residues in the CDR3. The CDR3 sequence: CSARGVRDMGRVAKNIQYF. In DNA form, the CDR3 reads TGCAGTGCTAGAGGTGTCCGGGACATGGGTCGAGTAGCCAAAAACATTCAGTACTTC.

This sequence joins TRBV20-1 and TRBJ2-5, with unresolved D. Germline CDR1 is DFQATT and CDR2 is SNEGSKA (reference sequence). The CDR3 covers 13 residues. With 6 bases removed from V and 5 bases from J, the gap between germline ends came to 16 bases. The CDR3 DNA reads as TGCAGTGCAGGCGCCGGAGCGAGGGAGACCCAGTACTTC. Translated, it gives CSAGAGARETQYF.

This clonotype has only a few counts. This chain links TRBV12-3 or TRBV12-4 with TRBJ1-2; a possible D gene is TRBD1 (5 bases). Trimming removed 5 bases from V and 9 bases from J, with 19 bases in between. This CDR3 has 14 residues. The CDR3, as DNA: TGTGCCAGCAGTCTCAACCTGGTGGGGCAGCGCTACACCTTC. This codes for CASSLNLVGQRYTF.

Comment on this clonotype: A read error is possible here, since a much larger clone lies one base away. This chain uses TRBV14 with TRBJ1-2; no firm D call. The germline V gene has CDR1 SGHDN and CDR2 FVKESK. V dropped 4 bases and J dropped 0 bases, with 6 bases sitting between them. The CDR3 extends over 13 amino acids. The CDR3 reads CASSPIPNYGYTF. The CDR3 DNA reads as TGTGCCAGCAGCCCAATACCTAACTATGGCTACACCTTC.

This clonotype has a handful of counts. The chain links TRBV5-1 to TRBJ2-4; the match to TRBD2 covers 13 bases. V dropped 4 bases and J dropped 14; count of bases not matched to a gene: 9. Germline-derived CDR1 and CDR2 are SGHRS and YFSETQ. There are 14 residues in the CDR3. CDR3 residues: CASSPGLAGALEYF. The CDR3 DNA follows: TGCGCCAGCAGCCCTGGACTAGCGGGAGCCCTTGAGTACTTC.

This clonotype was seen more than once but under ten times. The chain is built from TRBV4-1 and TRBJ2-7; D is ambiguous. V was clipped by 0 bases and J by 2 bases, with 8 bases between them. The CDR3 runs 14 residues. Germline V gene sequence: CDR1 MGHRA, CDR2 YSYEKL. The CDR3 DNA reads TGCGCCAGCAGCCAAGAGGACGGAGCCTACGAGCAGTACTTC. It encodes CASSQEDGAYEQYF.

This clonotype was detected a few times. The chain employs TRBV12-3 or TRBV12-4 and TRBJ2-3, with 8 bases identical to TRBD2. CDR3 size: 15 residues. V was clipped by 3 bases and J by 2 bases; unmatched bases: 4. CDR3 nucleotide sequence: TGTGCCAGCAGTTTCTCAGCGGGGGCCACAGATACGCAGTATTTT. This sequence encodes CASSFSAGATDTQYF.

Only a few counts were recorded for this clonotype. CDR3 coding DNA: TGTGCCAGCAGCTTAGTTGGTAGCGGGGGGAGCACAGATACGCAGTATTTT. It translates to CASSLVGSGGSTDTQYF. V is TRBV7-6 and J is TRBJ2-3; 10 bases fit TRBD2. This CDR3 is 17 amino acids long. Unmatched junction bases numbered 4, after V lost 1 base and J lost 0 bases. Germline V gene data show CDR1 as SGHVS and CDR2 as FNYEAQ.

This clonotype showed up many times. The chain couples TRBV10-2 to TRBJ2-7, with D possibly TRBD1 on 6 matching bases. This CDR3 spans 15 amino acids. CDR1 and CDR2 (germline): WSHSY, SAAADI. The V end lost 6 bases, the J end lost 0 bases, and 15 bases lay between the germline ends. This CDR3 is CASRQGSGSSYEQYF. As DNA, the CDR3 is TGCGCCAGCAGGCAGGGGTCTGGGAGCTCCTACGAGCAGTACTTC.

The gene calls are TRBV12-3 or TRBV12-4 and TRBJ2-5; a possible D gene is TRBD1 (6 bases). V lost 6 bases and J lost 4, with 27 bases in between. The CDR3 runs to 18 residues. CDR3 in DNA: TGTGCCAGCAGGACCGGGACACGTCTGGCTAGGGGCCGAGAGACCCAGTACTTC. Translated, it gives CASRTGTRLARGRETQYF.

This chain connects TRBV27 to TRBJ2-7; 11 positions match TRBD2. With 2 bases clipped from V and 5 bases from J, the junction kept 2 bases outside the gene matches. This CDR3 has 14 amino acids. The germline V gene encodes CDR1 MNHEY and CDR2 SMNVEV (reference sequence). The CDR3 region is CASSLQLAGDEQYF. The CDR3 nucleotides are TGTGCCAGCAGTTTACAACTAGCGGGGGACGAGCAGTACTTC.

This chain links TRBV29-1 with TRBJ1-2; TRBD1 matches at 7 bases. Germline V gives CDR1 SQVTM, CDR2 ANQGSEA. The CDR3 consists of 14 residues. V was pared by 6 bases and J by 7 bases, with 14 bases of the junction left unmatched. Written as DNA, the CDR3 is TGCAGCGTGAGGATGGGACAGAACGATGCTGGCTACACCTTC. Translating gives CSVRMGQNDAGYTF.

CDR3 sequence (DNA): TGTGCCAGCGGATTCCGTGGTACTAGTTTCCGCAATGAGCAGTTCTTC. It translates to CASGFRGTSFRNEQFF. The chain has TRBV28 and TRBJ2-1; D might be TRBD2 (5 bases). Looked up from germline, CDR1 is MDHEN and CDR2 is SYDVKM. This CDR3 region has 16 residues. V was clipped by 8 bases and J by 6 bases, with 23 bases between them.

This clonotype was counted between two and nine times. The genes are TRBV20-1 and TRBJ2-7; 8 bases match TRBD2. J gave up 6 bases and V 6 bases, and 16 bases lay outside the gene matches. The CDR3 loop spans 15 amino acids. Germline CDR1 and CDR2: DFQATT and SNEGSKA (reference sequence). The DNA of the CDR3 is TGCAGTGCCGACTGGGGAAGCGGGAGAACCGGCGAGCAGTACTTC. This sequence encodes CSADWGSGRTGEQYF.

The gene calls are TRBV6-1 and TRBJ2-5; tentatively, D is TRBD1 (6 bases). The better agreement between TRBJ2-7 and the DNA end casts doubt on the J call. Looked up from germline, CDR1 is MNHNS and CDR2 is SASEGT. This CDR3 has 14 amino acids. CDR3 nucleotides: TGTGCCAGCAGTGCGGGACACCTTCGGTACGAGCAGTACTTC. The encoded protein is CASSAGHLRYEQYF.

This chain joins TRBV28 and TRBJ1-2; D might be TRBD1 (6 bases). Germline-derived CDR1 and CDR2 are MDHEN and SYDVKM. The CDR3 length is 14 residues. V lost 6 bases, J lost 2 bases, and 13 bases lay in between. The CDR3 nucleotides read TGTGCCAGCAGCCGACAGGACCCCAACTATGGCTACACCTTC. Amino acid sequence: CASSRQDPNYGYTF.